What follows describes a single TCR beta chain. This entry is derived from a study of cytotoxic CD8 clonotypes in ibrutinib-treated CLL. Germline V gene sequence: CDR1 SGHNT, CDR2 YYREEE (reference sequence). Trimming took 3 bases from V and 4 from J, leaving 16 bases between them. CDR3 length equals 15 residues. Libraries were prepared by immunoSEQ multiplex PCR; TCRdb keeps only in-frame clonotypes and omits some of them. Counted here are about 200,000 clones, over 65% occurring once; the ten biggest clones make up approximately 6.3%. The clonotype comes from a human donor with chronic lymphocytic leukemia. The material was PBMCs, obtained after 12 months of ibrutinib treatment. V and J are TRBV5-4 and TRBJ1-2, with D unresolved. CDR3 in amino acids: CASSYVKPRSYGYTF. CDR3 nucleotides: TGTGCCAGCAGCTACGTTAAGCCCCGGTCCTATGGCTACACCTTC. The full variable domain, completed using reference TRBV5-4 and TRBJ1-2, is ETGVTQSPTHLIKTRGQQVTLRCSSQSGHNTVSWYQQALGQGPQFIFQYYREEENGRGNFPPRFSGLQFPNYSSELNVNALELDDSALYLCASSYVKPRSYGYTFGSGTRLTVV.